This TCR beta chain is drawn from a study of blood T cell repertoires in COVID-19. Study as a whole: Both acute and convalescent COVID-19 samples were obtained from the United States, Italy and Spain. The cDNA or gDNA used as material had been derived from T cells, B-cell-depleted T cells, or PBMCs.

The authors' processing: Reference gene primer amplification in the assay estimated nucleated cell counts. The assay was immunoSEQ multiplex PCR, and TCRdb's table has in-frame clones only and misses some. V, J and clone size derive from that table, while D and trimming were established from the DNA sequence. The sample carries over 250,000 clones, 65% to 90% recorded once. Germline V gene sequence: CDR1 MDHEN, CDR2 SYDVKM. V lost 8 bases, J lost 8 bases, and 12 bases stayed unmatched. The CDR3 extends over 14 amino acids. This clone showed up just a few times. This chain uses TRBV28 with TRBJ1-2; 9 bases map to TRBD1. The receptor was isolated from a human donor in a cohort sampled during active COVID-19. The sequenced material came from peripheral blood. The CDR3 region has the DNA TGTGCCAGCGGGGTACTTACAGGGGGCCAAGGCTACACCTTC. Protein product: CASGVLTGGQGYTF.